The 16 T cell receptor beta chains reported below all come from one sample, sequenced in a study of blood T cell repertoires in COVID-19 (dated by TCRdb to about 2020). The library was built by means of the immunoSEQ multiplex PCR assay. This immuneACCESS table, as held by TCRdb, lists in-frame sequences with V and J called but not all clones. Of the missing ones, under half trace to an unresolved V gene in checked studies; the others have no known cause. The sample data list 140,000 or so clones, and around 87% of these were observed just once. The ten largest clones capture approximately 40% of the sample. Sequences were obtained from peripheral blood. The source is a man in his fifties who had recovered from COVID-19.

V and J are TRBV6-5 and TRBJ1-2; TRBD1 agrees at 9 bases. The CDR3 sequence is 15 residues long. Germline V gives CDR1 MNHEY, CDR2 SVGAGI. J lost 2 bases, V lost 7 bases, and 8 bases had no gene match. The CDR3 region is CASTSPGTGNYGYTF. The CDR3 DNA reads TGTGCCAGCACAAGTCCCGGGACAGGGAACTATGGCTACACCTTC.

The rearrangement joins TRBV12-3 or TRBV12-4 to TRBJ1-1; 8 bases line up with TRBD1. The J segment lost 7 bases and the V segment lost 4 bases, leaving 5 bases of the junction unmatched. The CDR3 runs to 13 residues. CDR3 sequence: CASSSDRGNEAFF. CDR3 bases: TGTGCCAGCAGTTCTGACAGGGGAAATGAAGCTTTCTTT.

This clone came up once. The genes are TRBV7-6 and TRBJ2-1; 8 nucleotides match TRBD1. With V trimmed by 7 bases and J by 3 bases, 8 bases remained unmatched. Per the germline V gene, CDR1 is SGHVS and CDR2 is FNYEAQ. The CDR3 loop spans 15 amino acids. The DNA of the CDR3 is TGTGCCAGCAAAACCGGGACAGGCCTCTACAATGAGCAGTTCTTC. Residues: CASKTGTGLYNEQFF.

The DNA of the CDR3 is TGTGCCAGCAGCATGCGCGGGACAGCCGAAACAGATACGCAGTATTTT. Translation gives CASSMRGTAETDTQYF. V and J are TRBV11-3 and TRBJ2-3; perhaps TRBD1 as D (7 bases). Germline values: CDR1 SGHNT, CDR2 YENEEA. Trimming took off 5 bases at V and 3 bases at J, with 18 bases between the two ends. The CDR3 covers 16 residues.

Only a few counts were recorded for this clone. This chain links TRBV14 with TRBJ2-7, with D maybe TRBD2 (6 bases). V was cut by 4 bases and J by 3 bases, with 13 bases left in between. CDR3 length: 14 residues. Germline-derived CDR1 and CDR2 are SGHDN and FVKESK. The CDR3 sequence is CASSPPHGSYEQYF. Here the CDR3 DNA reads TGTGCCAGCAGCCCCCCCCACGGGAGCTACGAGCAGTACTTC.

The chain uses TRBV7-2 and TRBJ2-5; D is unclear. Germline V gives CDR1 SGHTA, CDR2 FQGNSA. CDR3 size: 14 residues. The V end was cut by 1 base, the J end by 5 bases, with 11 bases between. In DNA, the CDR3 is TGTGCCAGCAGCTTAGGGGCCTGGGCGGAGACCCAGTACTTC. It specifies CASSLGAWAETQYF.

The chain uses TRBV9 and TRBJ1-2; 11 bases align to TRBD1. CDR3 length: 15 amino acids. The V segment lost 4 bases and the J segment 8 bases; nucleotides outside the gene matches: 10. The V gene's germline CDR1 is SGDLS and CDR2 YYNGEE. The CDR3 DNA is TGTGCCAGCAGCACCCAAGCGGGACAGGGGGAAGGCTACACCTTC. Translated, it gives CASSTQAGQGEGYTF.

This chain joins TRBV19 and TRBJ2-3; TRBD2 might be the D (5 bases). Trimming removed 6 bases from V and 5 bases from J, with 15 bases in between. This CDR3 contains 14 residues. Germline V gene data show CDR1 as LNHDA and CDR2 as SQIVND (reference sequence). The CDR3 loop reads CASRSGFERDTQYF. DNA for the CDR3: TGTGCCAGTAGGTCGGGATTCGAAAGAGATACGCAGTATTTT. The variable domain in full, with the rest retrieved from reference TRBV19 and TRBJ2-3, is DGGITQSPKYLFRKEGQNVTLSCEQNLNHDAMYWYRQDPGQGLRLIYYSQIVNDFQKGDIAEGYSVSREKKESFPLTVTSAQKNPTAFYLCASRSGFERDTQYFGPGTRLTVL.

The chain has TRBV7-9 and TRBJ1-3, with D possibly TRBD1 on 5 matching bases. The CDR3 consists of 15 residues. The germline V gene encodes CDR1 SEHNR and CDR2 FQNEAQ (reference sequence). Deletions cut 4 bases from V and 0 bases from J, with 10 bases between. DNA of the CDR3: TGTGCCAGCAGCTCAGGGTTGAGCTCTGGAAACACCATATATTTT. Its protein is CASSSGLSSGNTIYF.

The CDR3 nucleotides read TGTGCCAGCTCACCACCCGCCAGGGCCTATGGCTACACCTTC. Protein sequence: CASSPPARAYGYTF. The chain has TRBV18 and TRBJ1-2; D might be TRBD1 (5 bases). The germline V gene has CDR1 KGHSH and CDR2 LQKENI. Trimming left V 0 bases short and J 4 bases short, with 9 bases between. The CDR3 sequence is 14 residues long.

CDR3: CASSHGDTMNTEAFF. The DNA of the CDR3 is TGCGCCAGCAGCCATGGGGACACCATGAACACTGAAGCTTTCTTT. This rearrangement joins TRBV4-3 to TRBJ1-1; D might be TRBD1 (6 bases). V was shortened by 3 bases and J by 0 bases, with 11 bases between the two germline ends. This CDR3 spans 15 amino acids. Germline V gene sequence: CDR1 LGHNA, CDR2 YSLEER.

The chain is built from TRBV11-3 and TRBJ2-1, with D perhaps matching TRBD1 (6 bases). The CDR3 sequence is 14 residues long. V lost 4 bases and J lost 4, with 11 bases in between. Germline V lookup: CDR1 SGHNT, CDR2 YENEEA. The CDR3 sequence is CASSSEQGYNEQFF. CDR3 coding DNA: TGTGCCAGCAGCTCTGAACAGGGTTACAATGAGCAGTTCTTC.

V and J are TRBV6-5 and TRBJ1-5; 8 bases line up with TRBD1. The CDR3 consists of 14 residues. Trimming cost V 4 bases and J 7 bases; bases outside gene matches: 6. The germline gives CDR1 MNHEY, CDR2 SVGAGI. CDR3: CASSSGQGRQPQHF. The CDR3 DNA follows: TGTGCCAGCAGTTCCGGACAGGGCCGACAGCCCCAGCATTTT.

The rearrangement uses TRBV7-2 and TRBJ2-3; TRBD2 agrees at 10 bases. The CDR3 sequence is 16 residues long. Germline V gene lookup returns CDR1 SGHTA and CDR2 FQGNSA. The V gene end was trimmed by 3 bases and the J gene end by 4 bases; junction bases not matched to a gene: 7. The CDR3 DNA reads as TGTGCCAGCAGCTTGACCCTAGCGGGGGCGGCAGATACGCAGTATTTT. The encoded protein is CASSLTLAGAADTQYF.

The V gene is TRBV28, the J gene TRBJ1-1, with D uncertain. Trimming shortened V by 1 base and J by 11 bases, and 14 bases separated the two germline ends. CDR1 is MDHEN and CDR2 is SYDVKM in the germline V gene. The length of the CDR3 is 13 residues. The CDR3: CASSLSLYPVAFF. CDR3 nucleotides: TGTGCCAGCAGTTTATCCCTATACCCGGTGGCTTTCTTT.

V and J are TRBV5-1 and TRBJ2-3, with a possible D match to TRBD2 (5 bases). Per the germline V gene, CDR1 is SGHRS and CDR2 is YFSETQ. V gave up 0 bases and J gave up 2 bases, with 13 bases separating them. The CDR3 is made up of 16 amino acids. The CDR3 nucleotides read TGCGCCAGCAGCTTGGGAGGGCTAGATAACACAGATACGCAGTATTTT. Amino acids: CASSLGGLDNTDTQYF.